This T cell receptor (beta chain) was profiled in a study of HIV-infected patients and healthy controls (dated by TCRdb to 2013 to 2016). The protocol used for the library was 5' RACE. For sequencing, an Illumina MiSeq was employed. Starting from the raw public reads, TCRdb applied fastp trimming at Q25, assembled clones with MiXCR and retained in-frame beta chains. When rows share a CDR3 protein, they turn into one entry using the most common DNA and genes. The table for this sample lists 60,000 to 75,000 distinct CDR3 sequences; less than 20% of them were counted only once. The top ten clonotypes cover approximately 5.3% of the sample. The CDR3 goes from the cysteine to the phenylalanine over 17 residues. Here the CDR3 DNA is all that survives: 51 bases in frame from base 1. V is cut back by 4 bases and J by 4 bases, with 11 bases in the junction unmatched. Based on the germline V gene, the CDR1 and CDR2 sequences are SGDLS and YYNGEE.

A word on this clonotype: Its antigen is unknown. There are no base qualities to consult, and no much larger clone falls within one base.

Recombination linked TRBV9 to TRBJ2-2; 9 central bases correspond to TRBD1. What was sequenced was CD4+ T cells from blood. The source of this sequence is a human donor in good health. This receptor carries the CDR3 CASSPYTLGQGTGELFF. The sequenced DNA: TGTGCCAGCAGCCCCTACACCCTGGGACAGGGCACCGGGGAGCTGTTTTTT.